This record looks at one T cell receptor (beta chain) sequence and its context. The data were produced by immunoSEQ multiplex PCR, yet TCRdb's version contains in-frame clones alone and is incomplete. The sample lists 180,000 or so clones, about 91% occurring once. These data originate in a study of blood T cell repertoires in COVID-19. At the level of the study: COVID-19 samples, acute and convalescent, were from the United States, Italy and Spain.

The V and J ends lost 3 bases and 5 bases respectively, with 17 bases between them. Germline values: CDR1 LGHNA, CDR2 YNFKEQ. The CDR3 is made up of 17 amino acids. This sequence joins TRBV4-2 and TRBJ1-6; D remains ambiguous. Sequencing was performed on PBMCs or T cells enriched from blood (not recorded which). The clonotype originates from a woman aged 40-49 years with acute COVID-19. The CDR3 coding sequence is TGTGCCAGCAGCCAGTTTACCGTTGATAGTAATAATTCACCCCTCCACTTT. Translating it yields CASSQFTVDSNNSPLHF.